This T cell receptor (beta chain) was observed in a study of blood T cell repertoires in COVID-19. This CDR3 region has 16 residues. The repertoire was sequenced with immunoSEQ multiplex PCR; TCRdb's copy has only in-frame clones and lacks some. The sample lists around 140,000 clones; roughly nine tenths were seen once. Sequencing input: peripheral blood. The chain is built from TRBV21-1 and TRBJ1-5. TRBV21-1 is deemed a pseudogene. This clonotype originated in a man aged 18 to 29 with COVID-19, enrolled during active disease. The CDR3 protein is CASSKAPGFRNQPQHF. The CDR3 DNA reads as TGTGCCAGCAGCAAAGCTCCCGGGTTTCGAAATCAGCCCCAGCATTTT.